This T cell receptor beta chain is drawn from a study of blood T cell repertoires in COVID-19. Study overall: Samples taken during acute and convalescent COVID-19 were collected in the United States, Italy and Spain. The analysed material was cDNA or gDNA that came from T cells, B-cell-depleted T cells, or PBMCs.

Data came from immunoSEQ multiplex PCR; TCRdb stores just in-frame clones and leaves some out. This table holds tens of thousands of clones, around 90% found once. Sequences were obtained from peripheral blood. This receptor was taken from a woman older than 75 with COVID-19, enrolled during active disease.

The CDR3 DNA sequence: TGCGCCAGCAGCCAAGATATCTCACGAGCGGGGCCAACCTACGAGCAGTACTTC. Protein: CASSQDISRAGPTYEQYF. J is TRBJ2-7 and V is TRBV4-1; 7 nucleotides match TRBD2. The CDR3 contains 18 residues. V was clipped by 0 bases and J by 2 bases; unmatched bases: 13. Looked up from germline, CDR1 is MGHRA and CDR2 is YSYEKL.